This T cell receptor beta chain comes out of a study of CXCR3-negative and CXCR3-positive naive CD8 T cells. Study results and limitations: More hydrophobic TRB CDR3s occurred in CXCR3-positive than in CXCR3-negative naive cells.

With respect to this clonotype: Its antigen remains unknown.

Naive CD8+ T cells showed a CD45RO-CCR7+CD27+CD95- phenotype. This CDR3 spans 15 amino acids. Germline V gene sequence: CDR1 SGDLS, CDR2 YYNGEE. cDNA libraries for TRB were generated by 5' RACE incorporating UMI labels. TCRdb reprocessed the 5' RACE reads and reports one entry per CDR3 protein, with no DNA. This sample's table reports 55,000 to 70,000 distinct CDR3 sequences. The V gene is TRBV9, the J gene TRBJ2-7; TCRdb calls TRBD2, which cannot be checked without DNA. The sample taken for sequencing was naive CXCR3+ CD8+ T cells from blood. The subset is: CD45RO-CCR7+CD27+CD95- naive CD8+ T cells expressing CXCR3 (TNR3+). The receptor's source is a human donor in good health. Some clones in this sample may be carry-over from other donors' samples. CDR3 amino acids: CASSPFGGGAYEQYF.